A single sample gave rise to the 5 T cell receptor beta chains below, sequenced in a study of T-cell memory formation after mild COVID-19. TCRdb re-called the 5' RACE reads with MiXCR, one entry per CDR3 protein. The table lists approximately 230,000 distinct CDR3 sequences, roughly 17% of them singletons. The material sequenced was PBMCs or a T cell subset sorted from them (not recorded which). These receptors were collected from a man between 18 and 35 years old who had mild COVID-19 (a few samples of this study predate the infection). Cell type and time point are not known.

In its sample, this clonotype was seen many times. The chain combines TRBV5-6 with TRBJ2-3, with D possibly TRBD2 on 6 matching bases. The CDR3 has 14 amino acids. The germline V gene encodes CDR1 SGHDT and CDR2 YYEEEE. The V end lost 0 bases, the J end lost 5 bases, and 10 bases lay between the germline ends. CDR3 region: CASSLDRGKDTQYF. The DNA of the CDR3 is TGTGCCAGCAGCTTGGATCGGGGGAAAGATACGCAGTATTTT.

In its sample, this clonotype was seen a few times. The DNA of the CDR3 is TGTGCCACCAGCAGAAATTTTGGGACTAACAATGAGCAGTTCTTC. Protein sequence: CATSRNFGTNNEQFF. The chain is built from TRBV15 and TRBJ2-1, with TRBD2 matching 7 bases. Germline CDR1 and CDR2: LNHNV and YYDKDF (reference sequence). CDR3 length equals 15 residues. The J segment lost 5 bases and the V segment lost 2 bases, leaving 6 bases of the junction unmatched.

The V and J genes are TRBV5-6 and TRBJ1-5, with 9 bases lining up with TRBD1. The CDR3 length is 15 residues. V was clipped by 3 bases and J by 4 bases; unmatched bases: 5. The germline V gene encodes CDR1 SGHDT and CDR2 YYEEEE. The CDR3 loop is CASSSRGQGNQPQHF. The CDR3 DNA follows: TGTGCCAGCAGCTCCCGCGGACAGGGGAATCAGCCCCAGCATTTT.

The genes are TRBV19 and TRBJ2-2; D is perhaps TRBD1 (6 bases). This CDR3 is 14 amino acids long. V lost 3 bases to trimming and J lost 6 bases, with 11 bases between them. Germline values: CDR1 LNHDA, CDR2 SQIVND (reference sequence). The CDR3 protein is CASSMAQGPGELFF. CDR3 nucleotide sequence: TGTGCCAGTAGTATGGCACAGGGACCCGGGGAGCTGTTTTTT.

The rearrangement joins TRBV15 to TRBJ1-5, with D tentatively TRBD1 (5 bases). CDR3 length: 14 amino acids. V was trimmed by 8 bases and J by 3 bases, leaving 14 bases between them. Germline values: CDR1 LNHNV, CDR2 YYDKDF (reference sequence). CDR3 in amino acids: CATRLQGPNQPQHF. The DNA of the CDR3 is TGTGCCACCCGTCTCCAGGGACCCAATCAGCCCCAGCATTTT.